These 23 T cell receptor beta chains came from one sample sequenced in a study of T cells in localized non-small cell lung cancer. Data came from immunoSEQ multiplex PCR; TCRdb stores just in-frame clones and leaves some out. The sample includes tens of thousands of clones, around 88% of them seen just once. The sequencing used peripheral blood, collected before any cancer treatment. All receptors come from a woman aged 40 to 75 with stage I lung adenocarcinoma.

V gene TRBV7-9 combines with J gene TRBJ2-3; D is ambiguous. Germline values: CDR1 SEHNR, CDR2 FQNEAQ (reference sequence). The CDR3 is 15 residues long. Trimming took 1 base from V and 7 from J, leaving 15 bases between them. The CDR3 DNA follows: TGTGCCAGCAGCTTAGGCTTTGGCCCCTCGCATACGCAGTATTTT. Translation gives CASSLGFGPSHTQYF.

The chain joins TRBV5-1 to TRBJ2-1; D remains unclear. The CDR3 has 12 residues. Trimming removed 2 bases from V and 9 bases from J, with 9 bases in between. CDR1 and CDR2 from the germline V gene are SGHRS and YFSETQ. CDR3 sequence (DNA): TGCGCCAGCAGCTTAGGTACGAGTGAGCAGTTCTTC. Its translation: CASSLGTSEQFF.

The rearrangement links TRBV7-2 to TRBJ2-7; TRBD1 agrees at 8 bases. The CDR3 spans 15 residues. Germline CDR1 SGHTA, CDR2 FQGNSA. V lost 6 bases to trimming and J lost 5 bases; unmatched junction nucleotides: 12. CDR3 DNA: TGTGCCAGCAGTCGTGGGACAGGTATAATGGACGAGCAGTACTTC. Encoded protein: CASSRGTGIMDEQYF.

This chain links TRBV30 with TRBJ1-1; D is ambiguous. The CDR3 is 13 residues long. Germline CDR1 and CDR2: GTSNPN and SVGIG (reference sequence). The germline V and J ends were trimmed by 3 bases and 0 bases, with 8 bases remaining between them. In DNA form, the CDR3 reads TGTGCCTGGAGACAACGTCTGAACACTGAAGCTTTCTTT. Translating gives CAWRQRLNTEAFF.

This clone occurred once. The chain combines TRBV2 with TRBJ2-1, with TRBD1 matching over 8 bases. CDR1 is SNHLY and CDR2 is FYNNEI in the germline V gene. CDR3 length: 14 amino acids. After removal of 8 bases from V and 4 bases from J, the junction contained 7 bases not matched to a gene. This CDR3 reads CASHQGAVYNEQFF. The CDR3 DNA reads TGTGCCAGCCACCAGGGGGCCGTGTACAATGAGCAGTTCTTC.

The rearrangement uses TRBV9 and TRBJ2-5, with 13 bases lining up with TRBD2. Germline trimming cut 4 bases from V and 3 bases from J; bases unmatched to any gene: 3. The CDR3 contains 15 residues. Germline CDR1 SGDLS, CDR2 YYNGEE. CDR3 DNA sequence: TGTGCCAGCAGCTTCGGGACTAGCGGGGAAGAGACCCAGTACTTC. Translated, it gives CASSFGTSGEETQYF. Complete variable domain (other parts from reference TRBV9 and TRBJ2-5): DSGVTQTPKHLITATGQRVTLRCSPRSGDLSVYWYQQSLDQGLQFLIQYYNGEERAKGNILERFSAQQFPDLHSELNLSSLELGDSALYFCASSFGTSGEETQYFGPGTRLLVL.

The rearrangement uses TRBV5-4 and TRBJ1-6; TRBD1 matches 7 bases. Germline V gives CDR1 SGHNT, CDR2 YYREEE (reference sequence). Losses at the gene ends were 6 bases for V and 7 bases for J; bases not matched to a gene: 4. CDR3 length: 13 residues. The CDR3 nucleotides read TGTGCCAGCAAGGGGGCAAACAATTCACCCCTCCACTTT. It yields the protein CASKGANNSPLHF.

The chain has TRBV5-6 and TRBJ1-2; TRBD1 aligns across 7 bases. The germline V gene has CDR1 SGHDT and CDR2 YYEEEE. This CDR3 is 14 amino acids long. Losses at the gene ends were 3 bases for V and 5 bases for J; bases not matched to a gene: 7. The CDR3 DNA reads TGTGCCAGCAGCTCTCGGACAGGACCTTATGGCTACACCTTC. Translating it yields CASSSRTGPYGYTF.

The chain links TRBV7-2 to TRBJ1-3, with D possibly being TRBD1 (5 bases). Germline values: CDR1 SGHTA, CDR2 FQGNSA. With 0 bases removed from V and 0 bases from J, the gap between germline ends came to 12 bases. This CDR3 is built from 17 residues. The CDR3 region has the DNA TGTGCCAGCAGCTTAGCCACGGGACCTTCCTCTGGAAACACCATATATTTT. It yields the protein CASSLATGPSSGNTIYF.

The chain combines TRBV9 with TRBJ1-1, with unresolved D. Trimming shortened V by 0 bases and J by 2 bases, and 8 bases separated the two germline ends. The CDR3 totals 14 residues. Germline V gene sequence: CDR1 SGDLS, CDR2 YYNGEE. The CDR3 region has the DNA TGTGCCAGCAGCGTAGCCCTGTTAAACACTGAAGCTTTCTTT. Residues: CASSVALLNTEAFF.

The chain joins TRBV29-1 to TRBJ2-7, with 8 bases that match TRBD1. The germline CDR1 and CDR2 sequences are SQVTM and ANQGSEA. With V trimmed by 6 bases and J by 2 bases, 6 bases remained unmatched. The CDR3 length is 13 residues. CDR3: CSVDGQGTYEQYF. CDR3 DNA sequence: TGCAGCGTAGACGGACAGGGAACCTACGAGCAGTACTTC.

The chain has TRBV5-8 and TRBJ1-1; no reliable D call. V shed 3 bases and J shed 4 bases, with 13 bases lying between them. This CDR3 has 14 residues. The germline CDR1 and CDR2 sequences are SGHTS and YDEGEE. The CDR3 coding sequence is TGTGCCAGCAGCTCACCCGGGCAAAGCACTGAAGCTTTCTTT. The encoded protein is CASSSPGQSTEAFF.

This chain joins TRBV4-1 and TRBJ2-3, with 7 bases identical to TRBD2. Germline loops: CDR1 MGHRA, CDR2 YSYEKL. CDR3 size: 13 residues. The V and J ends lost 4 bases and 8 bases, in that order; junction bases with no gene match: 6. The CDR3 sequence is CASSRTGGGTQYF. In DNA form, the CDR3 reads TGCGCCAGCAGCCGTACAGGCGGGGGTACGCAGTATTTT.

V is TRBV5-4 and J is TRBJ1-2; no clear D gene. The V end lost 3 bases, the J end lost 0 bases, and 12 bases lay between the germline ends. The CDR3 sequence is 15 residues long. From germline, CDR1 is SGHNT and CDR2 YYREEE (reference sequence). CDR3 amino acids: CASSSPSGTNYGYTF. The CDR3, as DNA: TGTGCCAGCAGCTCGCCCTCGGGGACTAACTATGGCTACACCTTC. The full variable domain, in which reference TRBV5-4 and TRBJ1-2 provide the parts outside the CDR3, is ETGVTQSPTHLIKTRGQQVTLRCSSQSGHNTVSWYQQALGQGPQFIFQYYREEENGRGNFPPRFSGLQFPNYSSELNVNALELDDSALYLCASSSPSGTNYGYTFGSGTRLTVV.

V usage is TRBV19 and J usage is TRBJ1-2; no definite D call. This CDR3 region has 11 residues. The germline gives CDR1 LNHDA, CDR2 SQIVND (reference sequence). V gave up 8 bases and J gave up 5 bases, with 9 bases separating them. DNA for the CDR3: TGTGCCAGTGGCCGGGCGTATGGCTACACCTTC. Its translation: CASGRAYGYTF.

The chain is built from TRBV4-1 and TRBJ1-3; the match to TRBD1 covers 8 bases. The trim removed 3 bases at V and 10 bases at J, leaving 5 bases unmatched. Germline V gene data show CDR1 as MGHRA and CDR2 as YSYEKL. The CDR3 has 13 residues. The CDR3 loop reads CASSQGQERTIYF. As DNA, the CDR3 is TGCGCCAGCAGCCAGGGACAGGAGAGGACCATATATTTT.

The chain uses TRBV2 and TRBJ2-2, with D unresolved. The CDR3 runs 14 residues. V shed 3 bases and J shed 2 bases, with 7 bases lying between them. CDR1 is SNHLY and CDR2 is FYNNEI in the germline V gene. CDR3 coding DNA: TGTGCCAGCAGTGAGTCCTCCAACACCGGGGAGCTGTTTTTT. This codes for CASSESSNTGELFF.

The chain uses TRBV5-1 and TRBJ2-5; 8 nucleotides line up with TRBD2. CDR3 size: 13 residues. The V gene's germline CDR1 is SGHRS and CDR2 YFSETQ. The V gene end was trimmed by 6 bases and the J gene end by 4 bases; junction bases not matched to a gene: 5. The CDR3 loop is CASNGGAGETQYF. The CDR3, as DNA: TGCGCCAGCAACGGGGGGGCCGGAGAGACCCAGTACTTC.

V and J are TRBV14 and TRBJ2-7; possibly TRBD1 for D (5 bases). Germline V gene data show CDR1 as SGHDN and CDR2 as FVKESK. This CDR3 is built from 15 residues. With 1 base removed from V and 0 bases from J, the gap between germline ends came to 10 bases. The CDR3: CASSQGQRSSYEQYF. The CDR3 bases are TGTGCCAGCAGCCAAGGACAGAGGAGCTCCTACGAGCAGTACTTC. The whole variable domain, remainder taken from reference TRBV14 and TRBJ2-7, is EAGVTQFPSHSVIEKGQTVTLRCDPISGHDNLYWYRRVMGKEIKFLLHFVKESKQDESGMPNNRFLAERTGGTYSTLKVQPAELEDSGVYFCASSQGQRSSYEQYFGPGTRLTVT.

CDR3 loop: CASSIGQDYEQYF. The CDR3 bases are TGTGCCAGCTCAATTGGACAGGACTACGAGCAGTACTTC. The rearrangement uses TRBV18 and TRBJ2-7; 7 bases match TRBD1. CDR3 size: 13 residues. The junction had 4 bases not matched to a gene; V was cut back by 5 bases and J by 3 bases. Germline V lookup: CDR1 KGHSH, CDR2 LQKENI.

The chain links TRBV5-1 to TRBJ1-2; no clear D. V was cut by 2 bases and J by 5 bases, with 13 bases left in between. CDR1 SGHRS and CDR2 YFSETQ come from the germline V gene. The CDR3 runs 14 residues. The DNA for the CDR3 is TGCGCCAGCAGCTTTCGGGATTCAGAGTATGGCTACACCTTC. The encoded protein is CASSFRDSEYGYTF.

This chain uses TRBV2 with TRBJ2-1; 10 bases map to TRBD2. V was pared by 5 bases and J by 5 bases, with 15 bases of the junction left unmatched. The germline gives CDR1 SNHLY, CDR2 FYNNEI. CDR3 length: 18 residues. The CDR3 DNA reads as TGTGCCAGCAGTCTTACTAGCGGGGCCACGTTATCTAACAATGAGCAGTTCTTC. This encodes CASSLTSGATLSNNEQFF.

The rearrangement joins TRBV9 to TRBJ2-5; the D gene is possibly TRBD2 (7 bases). Germline CDR1 reads SGDLS; CDR2 reads YYNGEE. V was clipped by 1 base and J by 5 bases, with 15 bases between them. The CDR3 contains 15 residues. The CDR3 is CASSVNGAGAETQYF. The CDR3 nucleotides read TGTGCCAGCAGCGTAAATGGTGCGGGGGCGGAGACCCAGTACTTC.